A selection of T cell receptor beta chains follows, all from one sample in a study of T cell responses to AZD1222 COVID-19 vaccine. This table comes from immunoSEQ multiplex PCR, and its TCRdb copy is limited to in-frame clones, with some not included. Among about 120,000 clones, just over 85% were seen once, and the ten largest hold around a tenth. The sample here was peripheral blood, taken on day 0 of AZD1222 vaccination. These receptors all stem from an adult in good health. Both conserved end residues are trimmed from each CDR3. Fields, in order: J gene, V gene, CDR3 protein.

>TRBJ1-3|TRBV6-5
ASGKQGARGNTIY
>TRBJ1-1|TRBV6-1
ASSGGGMWGRTEAF
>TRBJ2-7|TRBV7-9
ASSLLGQGQGASYEQY
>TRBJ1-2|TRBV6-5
ASSYVPGSYGYT
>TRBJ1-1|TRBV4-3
ASSQETSGTGGIDITEAF
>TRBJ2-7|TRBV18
ASSPPQRQGFFRQY
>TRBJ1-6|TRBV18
ASSPLPDRSNSPLH
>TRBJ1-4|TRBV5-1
ASSRDDTNEKLF
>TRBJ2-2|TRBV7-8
ASTFWGTREGLEELF
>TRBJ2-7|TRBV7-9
ASSFGVDEQY
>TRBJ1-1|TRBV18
ASSPYSGQGEKGTEAF
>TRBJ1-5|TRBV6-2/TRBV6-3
ASSYWGNQPQH
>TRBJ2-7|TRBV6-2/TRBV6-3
ASSYGVRYEQY
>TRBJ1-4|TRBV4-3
ASSQDSTRGSGEKLF
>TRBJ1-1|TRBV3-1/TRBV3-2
ASSQGRGGKNTEAF
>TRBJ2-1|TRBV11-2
AGQGDGWKNEQF
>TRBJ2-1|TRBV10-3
AISESGNEQF
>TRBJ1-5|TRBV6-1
ASSEGAGGQPQH
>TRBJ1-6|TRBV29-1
SVASDRENSPLH
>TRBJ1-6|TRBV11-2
ASSLDGVRQLRSPLH
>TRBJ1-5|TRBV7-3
ASSWASNQPQH
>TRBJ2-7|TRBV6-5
ASRSGTGHSEQY
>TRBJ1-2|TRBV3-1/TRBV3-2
ASSQSPLGGQYYGYT